This TCR beta chain was found in a study of T cells after posttransplantation cyclophosphamide. For this clone: What it binds is not known.

Sequencing used immunoSEQ multiplex PCR; TCRdb keeps in-frame clones, though not all of them. Here the sample spans some 20,000 clones, approximately 98% being singletons. Findings of the study overall: Donor-recipient repertoire similarity was low at 1-2 months, rising over year one. Recipient CMV seropositivity and CMV reactivation strongly tracked TRB clonality.

Germline V CDR1 and CDR2: WSHSY, SAAADI. The V end lost 10 bases, the J end lost 0 bases, and 27 bases lay between the germline ends. The CDR3 sequence is 19 residues long. The naive gate required viable CD3+CD4+ or CD3+CD8+ cells with CCR7+CD45RA+CD45RO-CD95-CD27+CD28+ phenotype. The sequencing sample was made of naive CD4+ T cells sorted from PBMCs. This chain uses TRBV10-2 with TRBJ1-4; D is undetermined. This clonotype was sampled from a man aged 45-65 years in good health, CMV-negative, and a related stem cell transplant donor. The CDR3 loop reads CANPQRPTRQVATNEKLFF. The CDR3 DNA reads TGCGCCAACCCGCAACGCCCGACAAGGCAAGTTGCAACTAATGAAAAACTGTTTTTT.